The source of this T cell receptor beta chain is a study of blood T cell repertoires in COVID-19. The table came from immunoSEQ multiplex PCR; TCRdb's copy has only in-frame clones and leaves some out. The sample yields about 210,000 clones, roughly 91% seen once. CDR3 length: 15 amino acids. The germline CDR1 and CDR2 sequences are SGHRS and YFSETQ. The germline V and J ends were trimmed by 0 bases and 3 bases, with 10 bases remaining between them. This receptor was identified in a man aged 25-45 years in a cohort exposed to, infected with or recovered from COVID-19 (not recorded which). The source material was PBMCs or T cells enriched from blood (not recorded which). V gene TRBV5-1 combines with J gene TRBJ1-3; D unresolved. This CDR3 is CASSLGESSGNTIYF. The DNA for the CDR3 is TGCGCCAGCAGCTTGGGAGAATCTAGTGGAAACACCATATATTTT. The variable domain in full, completed from reference TRBV5-1 and TRBJ1-3, reads KAGVTQTPRYLIKTRGQQVTLSCSPISGHRSVSWYQQTPGQGLQFLFEYFSETQRNKGNFPGRFSGRQFSNSRSEMNVSTLELGDSALYLCASSLGESSGNTIYFGEGSWLTVV.